These 19 T cell receptor beta chains were sequenced from one sample in a study of T cells in Graves' hyperthyroidism and ophthalmopathy. There were TCR beta CDR3 regions amplified from RNA transcripts. Initially, a first-round RT-PCR of the TCR CDR3 employed the HTBI primer set. TCRdb called the multiplex PCR reads again in MiXCR, with one record for every CDR3 protein. This sample has approximately 400,000 distinct CDR3 sequences; roughly 19% occur once, and the top ten carry 3.7%. Sequencing was carried out using blood. Receptors were obtained from a woman in her late teens or twenties with Graves' hyperthyroidism.

This clonotype appeared a single time. J is TRBJ2-7 and V is TRBV6-1, with D hard to call. Trimming stripped 8 bases from V and 0 bases from J, with 14 bases between. Germline-derived CDR1 and CDR2 are MNHNS and SASEGT. The CDR3 is 14 amino acids. The chain's CDR3 is CASLEQTSSYEQYF. The CDR3 region has the DNA TGTGCCAGCTTAGAGCAAACGAGCTCCTACGAGCAGTACTTC.

The chain combines TRBV11-2 with TRBJ2-6, with 7 positions matching TRBD2. The germline V gene has CDR1 SGHAT and CDR2 FQNNGV. The CDR3 length is 18 residues. Germline trimming cut 4 bases from V and 2 bases from J; bases unmatched to any gene: 11. The DNA for the CDR3 is TGTGCCAGCAGCTCCCGGCGGGGGTTCCTTCCTGGGGCCAACGTCCTGACTTTC. Protein sequence: CASSSRRGFLPGANVLTF.

This sequence joins TRBV18 and TRBJ2-7; D is ambiguous. The germline CDR1 and CDR2 sequences are KGHSH and LQKENI. CDR3 length: 15 residues. With 3 bases removed from V and 5 bases from J, the gap between germline ends came to 17 bases. The CDR3 protein is CASSPMRARSDEQYF. The CDR3 DNA reads TGTGCCAGCTCACCTATGCGAGCCCGGTCCGACGAGCAGTACTTC.

This clonotype occurred a few times. The rearrangement links TRBV4-1 to TRBJ1-1; possibly TRBD1 for D (6 bases). V lost 8 bases to trimming and J lost 0 bases, with 10 bases between them. In germline, CDR1 is MGHRA, CDR2 YSYEKL. The CDR3 extends over 13 amino acids. CDR3 region: CASAHRVNTEAFF. The CDR3 DNA reads as TGCGCCAGCGCCCACAGGGTGAACACTGAAGCTTTCTTT.

This clonotype has a count of ten or more. The chain is built from TRBV27 and TRBJ1-2; D gene unclear. This CDR3 has 14 residues. Trimming pared 5 bases from V and 8 bases from J, leaving 18 bases between. Germline CDR1 and CDR2: MNHEY and SMNVEV (reference sequence). CDR3 protein: CASSAPGLQTGYTF. CDR3 nucleotides: TGTGCCAGCAGTGCGCCGGGCCTTCAAACGGGCTACACCTTC.

This clonotype was observed at least ten times. The chain carries TRBV12-3 or TRBV12-4 and TRBJ1-3; D is possibly TRBD1 (6 bases). Trimming removed 5 bases at V and 2 bases at J, with 10 bases between. This CDR3 has 14 residues. DNA of the CDR3: TGTGCCAGCAGTCCGACAGGACCTGGAAACACCATATATTTT. It translates to CASSPTGPGNTIYF.

This clonotype appeared many times. The chain combines TRBV12-3 or TRBV12-4 with TRBJ1-3, with D unclear. The V end was cut by 6 bases, the J end by 0 bases, with 12 bases between. CDR3 length equals 15 residues. The chain's CDR3 is CASSSRLSSGNTIYF. The DNA of the CDR3 is TGTGCCAGCAGCTCAAGGCTTAGCTCTGGAAACACCATATATTTT.

This rearrangement joins TRBV6-2 or TRBV6-3 to TRBJ2-5, with D uncertain. In germline, CDR1 is MNHEY, CDR2 SVGEGT. CDR3 length: 16 amino acids. V lost 6 bases and J lost 2, with 19 bases in between. The DNA of the CDR3 is TGTGCCAGCAGACCACCCAGATTAGGCCCGCAAGAGACCCAGTACTTC. Amino acids: CASRPPRLGPQETQYF.

This clonotype appeared many times. V and J are TRBV6-1 and TRBJ2-5; tentative D call: TRBD1 (5 bases). The CDR3 consists of 16 residues. V was cut by 4 bases and J by 3 bases, with 18 bases left in between. The germline CDR1 and CDR2 sequences are MNHNS and SASEGT. The CDR3 region is CASSVGVLQGEETQYF. CDR3 nucleotides: TGTGCCAGCAGTGTAGGGGTCCTCCAGGGTGAAGAGACCCAGTACTTC.

This clonotype has a count of ten or more. The gene calls are TRBV2 and TRBJ1-1; D ambiguous. This CDR3 contains 12 residues. The V gene's germline CDR1 is SNHLY and CDR2 FYNNEI. With 2 bases removed from V and 7 bases from J, the gap between germline ends came to 8 bases. The CDR3 nucleotides are TGTGCCAGCAGTGAATCCTACTTTGAAGCTTTCTTT. This encodes CASSESYFEAFF.

This clonotype showed up just once. The J gene is TRBJ1-1, the V gene TRBV2, with D perhaps matching TRBD1 (6 bases). The CDR3 sequence is 15 residues long. V dropped 5 bases and J dropped 1 base, with 14 bases sitting between them. The germline V gene has CDR1 SNHLY and CDR2 FYNNEI. This CDR3 is CASSPRQVSNTEAFF. The CDR3 DNA is TGTGCCAGCAGTCCCCGACAGGTTTCGAACACTGAAGCTTTCTTT.

This clonotype was found many times. V usage is TRBV6-5 and J usage is TRBJ1-1; D uncertain. This CDR3 has 13 residues. Germline V CDR1 and CDR2: MNHEY, SVGAGI. V dropped 2 bases and J dropped 4 bases, with 8 bases sitting between them. The CDR3 reads CASSYREGTEAFF. CDR3 sequence (DNA): TGTGCCAGCAGTTACCGGGAGGGCACTGAAGCTTTCTTT.

This clonotype was counted ten times or more. V usage is TRBV6-2 or TRBV6-3 and J usage is TRBJ2-7, with D uncertain. V gave up 2 bases and J gave up 0 bases, with 8 bases separating them. Looked up from germline, CDR1 is MNHEY and CDR2 is SVGEGT. The CDR3 has 14 amino acids. CDR3 sequence reads: CASSYESSSYEQYF. CDR3 DNA sequence: TGTGCCAGCAGTTACGAGAGTAGCTCCTACGAGCAGTACTTC.

This clonotype showed up many times. The rearrangement joins TRBV10-3 to TRBJ2-5, with 9 bases aligning to TRBD1. The trim removed 2 bases at V and 2 bases at J, leaving 6 bases unmatched. CDR3 length: 16 amino acids. CDR1 ENHRY and CDR2 SYGVKD come from the germline V gene. The CDR3 DNA follows: TGTGCCATCAGTGAGCCGGGGACAGGGCCACAAGAGACCCAGTACTTC. This gives the protein CAISEPGTGPQETQYF.

This clonotype was observed a handful of times. The chain links TRBV18 to TRBJ1-2, with 9 positions matching TRBD1. The CDR3 runs 19 residues. V was clipped by 3 bases and J by 4 bases; unmatched bases: 18. CDR1 and CDR2 from the germline V gene are KGHSH and LQKENI. The CDR3 DNA sequence: TGTGCCAGCTCACCCACTGCTCGACTACAGGGGGCGCTGGTCTATGGCTACACCTTC. Amino acid sequence: CASSPTARLQGALVYGYTF.

This clonotype appeared a few times. CDR3 nucleotide sequence: TGTGCCGCCGCCCCCGGGACAGGGGGCTCCGGGGAGCTGTTTTTT. Its translation: CAAAPGTGGSGELFF. The chain links TRBV10-3 to TRBJ2-2; 12 bases line up with TRBD1. CDR1 is ENHRY and CDR2 is SYGVKD in the germline V gene. The CDR3 totals 15 residues. The J segment lost 6 bases and the V segment lost 11 bases, leaving 10 bases of the junction unmatched.

This clonotype occurred many times. This chain links TRBV6-1 with TRBJ1-3, with 9 bases that match TRBD1. J was trimmed by 2 bases and V by 8 bases; bases with no gene match: 10. Germline lookup yields CDR1 MNHNS and CDR2 SASEGT. CDR3 length equals 16 residues. This CDR3 is CASVMLTGGAGNTIYF. The CDR3 DNA reads as TGTGCCAGCGTAATGCTGACAGGGGGAGCTGGAAACACCATATATTTT.

This clonotype was counted ten times or more. V usage is TRBV13 and J usage is TRBJ2-3; 10 bases map to TRBD2. CDR3 size: 12 residues. Germline lookup yields CDR1 PRHDT and CDR2 FYEKMQ (reference sequence). Written as DNA, the CDR3 is TGTGGTACTAGCGGGGTCTCGGATACGCAGTATTTT. This codes for CGTSGVSDTQYF.

This clonotype was seen many times. V is TRBV6-1 and J is TRBJ1-1, with 12 bases matching TRBD1. V was pared by 11 bases and J by 5 bases, with 12 bases of the junction left unmatched. Germline lookup yields CDR1 MNHNS and CDR2 SASEGT. This CDR3 region has 15 residues. The CDR3 DNA is TGTGCCGCTATTCCGGGACAGGGGGCGAAGACTGAAGCTTTCTTT. Translating it yields CAAIPGQGAKTEAFF.